These 26 T cell receptor beta chains came from one sample sequenced in a study of shared clonotypes between healthy human individuals. This table comes from immunoSEQ multiplex PCR, and its TCRdb copy is limited to in-frame clones, with some not included. The sample lists around 750,000 clones, around 72% occurring once. Sequenced sample: memory CD4+ T cells sorted from blood. Subset specified: CD45RA-negative fraction. The receptor source for this set is a woman aged 25 to 45 in good health.

This chain connects TRBV4-2 to TRBJ1-4, with a weak D call TRBD1 (6 bases). Germline-derived CDR1 and CDR2 are LGHNA and YNFKEQ. The germline V and J ends were trimmed by 5 bases and 2 bases, with 12 bases remaining between them. The CDR3 is 15 residues long. The CDR3 DNA reads TGTGCCAGCAGCGAGAAAGGGGGGACTAATGAAAAACTGTTTTTT. Translated, it gives CASSEKGGTNEKLFF.

This clone has only one observation. CDR3 DNA: TGTGCCAGCAGCCCCGGGAGCGGGAGGGCCAGCGAGCAGTACTTC. It yields the protein CASSPGSGRASEQYF. The chain has TRBV5-6 and TRBJ2-7, with 10 bases lining up with TRBD2. The CDR3 runs 15 residues. In germline, CDR1 is SGHDT, CDR2 YYEEEE. V lost 4 bases to trimming and J lost 6 bases; unmatched junction nucleotides: 10.

The sample holds a few counts of this clone. This chain joins TRBV25-1 and TRBJ1-3, with D perhaps matching TRBD1 (6 bases). The germline V and J ends were trimmed by 4 bases and 6 bases, with 13 bases remaining between them. Germline V lookup: CDR1 MGHDK, CDR2 SYGVNS. The CDR3 loop spans 14 amino acids. Written as DNA, the CDR3 is TGTGCCAGCAGTGGAGGGGGGTACGAAAACACCATATATTTT. Its translation is CASSGGGYENTIYF.

The V and J genes are TRBV19 and TRBJ2-2; 7 bases agree with TRBD1. The ends lost 2 bases at V and 1 base at J; junction bases unmatched: 4. The CDR3 has 16 residues. Germline V lookup: CDR1 LNHDA, CDR2 SQIVND (reference sequence). Here the CDR3 reads CASSISRQGNTGELFF. Written as DNA, the CDR3 is TGTGCCAGTAGTATATCCCGACAGGGGAACACCGGGGAGCTGTTTTTT.

This clone was seen only once. The rearrangement joins TRBV6-6 to TRBJ1-5; 7 bases line up with TRBD1. The CDR3 is 15 residues long. V was pared by 2 bases and J by 7 bases, with 8 bases of the junction left unmatched. Germline V gene sequence: CDR1 MNHNY, CDR2 SVGAGI (reference sequence). The CDR3 is CASSYGRGQPQPQHF. The CDR3 nucleotides are TGTGCCAGCAGTTACGGTAGGGGACAGCCCCAGCCCCAGCATTTT.

The gene calls are TRBV4-1 and TRBJ1-1; TRBD1 matches 8 bases. V lost 0 bases and J lost 1; bases outside the gene matches: 1. CDR3 length equals 15 residues. Per germline, CDR1 MGHRA and CDR2 YSYEKL. This CDR3 reads CASSQDDRGNTEAFF. The CDR3 region has the DNA TGCGCCAGCAGCCAAGATGACAGGGGGAACACTGAAGCTTTCTTT.

The chain couples TRBV27 to TRBJ1-4; no firm D call. Deletions cut 5 bases from V and 5 bases from J, with 15 bases between. CDR1 MNHEY and CDR2 SMNVEV come from the germline V gene (reference sequence). This CDR3 contains 15 residues. The CDR3 region is CASSLSSSPNEKLFF. For the CDR3, the DNA is TGTGCCAGCAGTCTCAGTTCTTCTCCCAATGAAAAACTGTTTTTT.

The chain uses TRBV5-1 and TRBJ2-5; 9 nucleotides line up with TRBD2. This CDR3 spans 16 amino acids. Germline trimming cut 0 bases from V and 4 bases from J; bases unmatched to any gene: 7. Germline V gene sequence: CDR1 SGHRS, CDR2 YFSETQ. CDR3 in amino acids: CASSLAMAGGPETQYF. CDR3 DNA: TGCGCCAGCAGCTTGGCCATGGCGGGAGGGCCAGAGACCCAGTACTTC.

This chain connects TRBV28 to TRBJ2-5; maybe TRBD1 (5 bases). The CDR3 is 14 amino acids. V was trimmed by 5 bases and J by 4 bases, leaving 14 bases between them. Germline V lookup: CDR1 MDHEN, CDR2 SYDVKM. As DNA, the CDR3 is TGTGCCAGCAGTCAATTCGGTGGGGCAGAGACCCAGTACTTC. Protein product: CASSQFGGAETQYF.

CDR3 protein: CAWSAGTGLYEQYF. CDR3 DNA sequence: TGTGCCTGGAGTGCTGGGACAGGGCTCTACGAGCAGTACTTC. The chain has TRBV30 and TRBJ2-7; 9 nucleotides line up with TRBD1. Trimming removed 1 base from V and 3 bases from J; junction bases left unmatched: 4. The germline V gene encodes CDR1 GTSNPN and CDR2 SVGIG (reference sequence). The CDR3 extends over 14 amino acids.

This chain links TRBV11-2 with TRBJ1-3; a weak D match, TRBD1 (5 bases). Trimming took off 1 base at V and 4 bases at J, with 14 bases between the two ends. The CDR3 spans 16 residues. Germline V gene lookup returns CDR1 SGHAT and CDR2 FQNNGV. The DNA for the CDR3 is TGTGCCAGCAGCTTAGGGGGCTTGGGGTCCGGAAACACCATATATTTT. It specifies CASSLGGLGSGNTIYF.

This clone was observed once. Other DNA sequences in the sample encode the same CDR3. The rearrangement links TRBV28 to TRBJ1-2; the match to TRBD1 covers 9 bases. The CDR3 sequence is 15 residues long. V was pared by 5 bases and J by 1 base, with 5 bases of the junction left unmatched. In germline, CDR1 is MDHEN, CDR2 SYDVKM. As DNA, the CDR3 is TGTGCCAGCAGTACCCGACAGGGGGGTAACTATGGCTACACCTTC. Translating gives CASSTRQGGNYGYTF.

The chain links TRBV12-5 to TRBJ2-2; possible D gene TRBD1, 6 bases. V was shortened by 6 bases and J by 0 bases, with 11 bases between the two germline ends. CDR1 LGHNT and CDR2 FRNRAP come from the germline V gene. The length of the CDR3 is 15 residues. In nucleotides, the CDR3 is TGTGCTAGTGGCCCGGACAGTCCGAACACCGGGGAGCTGTTTTTT. This codes for CASGPDSPNTGELFF.

This chain joins TRBV4-2 and TRBJ2-1; 10 nucleotides agree with TRBD2. Trimming removed 0 bases from V and 10 bases from J; junction bases left unmatched: 12. Germline V gives CDR1 LGHNA, CDR2 YNFKEQ. CDR3 length: 17 amino acids. The CDR3 DNA is TGTGCCAGCAGCCAAGAATCTAGCGGGGGATCCCAGGGGGAGCAGTTCTTC. Translated, it gives CASSQESSGGSQGEQFF.

The chain links TRBV4-1 to TRBJ2-1; TRBD2 agrees at 8 bases. The CDR3 loop spans 16 amino acids. With 0 bases clipped from V and 10 bases from J, the junction kept 11 bases outside the gene matches. Germline loops: CDR1 MGHRA, CDR2 YSYEKL. CDR3 nucleotides: TGCGCCAGCAGCCAAGATCGGAGCGGGAGCTCTCAAGAGCAGTTCTTC. Protein sequence: CASSQDRSGSSQEQFF.

This chain connects TRBV29-1 to TRBJ2-2, with 7 positions matching TRBD2. CDR1 is SQVTM, CDR2 ANQGSEA, per germline. After removal of 4 bases from V and 1 base from J, the junction contained 12 bases not matched to a gene. The CDR3 spans 17 residues. CDR3 DNA: TGCAGCGTTGTCGCTCCGGCTAGCGGCATGAACACCGGGGAGCTGTTTTTT. Amino acids: CSVVAPASGMNTGELFF.

In DNA form, the CDR3 reads TGCAGCGTTGAAGATCTTCAAGGGAACGGAGATACGCAGTATTTT. Translation: CSVEDLQGNGDTQYF. The V call is TRBV29-1, the J call TRBJ2-3; no firm D call. The CDR3 has 15 residues. CDR1 is SQVTM and CDR2 is ANQGSEA in the germline V gene. Deletions cut 0 bases from V and 5 bases from J, with 15 bases between.

This rearrangement joins TRBV11-2 to TRBJ2-1, with D possibly matching TRBD1 (5 bases). Germline values: CDR1 SGHAT, CDR2 FQNNGV. The CDR3 covers 16 residues. V lost 7 bases to trimming and J lost 8 bases, with 24 bases between them. Written as DNA, the CDR3 is TGTGCCAGCAAACTAACGGTAGGGGCTTACGAGGATGAGCAGTTCTTC. Its protein is CASKLTVGAYEDEQFF.

A note on this clone: Other DNA sequences within the sample encode an identical CDR3. The chain combines TRBV20-1 with TRBJ2-7; tentative D call: TRBD2 (6 bases). Per germline, CDR1 DFQATT and CDR2 SNEGSKA (reference sequence). The CDR3 is made up of 11 amino acids. Trimming shortened V by 5 bases and J by 1 base, and 6 bases separated the two germline ends. The CDR3 loop is CSAGGSYEQYF. CDR3 nucleotides: TGCAGTGCTGGGGGGTCCTACGAGCAGTACTTC.

The chain combines TRBV19 with TRBJ1-1; no definite D call. Germline V CDR1 and CDR2: LNHDA, SQIVND (reference sequence). Deletions cut 11 bases from V and 1 base from J, with 11 bases between. The CDR3 totals 12 residues. The CDR3 DNA reads as TGTGCCCTAAGAGGTCCGAACACTGAAGCTTTCTTT. Its translation is CALRGPNTEAFF.

As regards this clone: A far larger clone is off by one base, so a read error is likely. V is TRBV2 and J is TRBJ2-7; 12 bases are a match to TRBD2. Germline-derived CDR1 and CDR2 are SNHLY and FYNNEI. Losses at the gene ends were 4 bases for V and 2 bases for J; bases not matched to a gene: 3. The CDR3 covers 15 residues. The CDR3 DNA follows: TGTGCCAGCAGTGCCCTAGCGGGAGGGCCCTACGAGCAGTACTTC. It specifies CASSALAGGPYEQYF.

CDR3 region: CASGLVPSGSNNEQFF. The CDR3 DNA reads TGTGCTAGTGGTTTGGTACCTAGCGGGAGTAACAATGAGCAGTTCTTC. V and J are TRBV12-5 and TRBJ2-1, with 10 positions matching TRBD2. V lost 0 bases to trimming and J lost 5 bases; unmatched junction nucleotides: 4. The germline CDR1 and CDR2 sequences are LGHNT and FRNRAP. The CDR3 contains 16 residues. The full variable domain, completed using reference TRBV12-5 and TRBJ2-1, is DARVTQTPRHKVTEMGQEVTMRCQPILGHNTVFWYRQTMMQGLELLAYFRNRAPLDDSGMPKDRFSAEMPDATLATLKIQPSEPRDSAVYFCASGLVPSGSNNEQFFGPGTRLTVL.

The chain has TRBV19 and TRBJ2-2, with D tentatively TRBD2 (6 bases). With 7 bases removed from V and 8 bases from J, the gap between germline ends came to 17 bases. The germline V gene encodes CDR1 LNHDA and CDR2 SQIVND (reference sequence). This CDR3 comprises 14 residues. CDR3 DNA: TGTGCCAGTATAGCGGACGTGGGGATAGGGGAGCTGTTTTTT. Protein: CASIADVGIGELFF.

This clone was seen a single time. The chain has TRBV6-4 and TRBJ2-7; D is uncertain. Germline V gene lookup returns CDR1 MRHNA and CDR2 SNTAGT. The CDR3 covers 13 residues. Trimming removed 8 bases at V and 3 bases at J, with 14 bases between. In nucleotides, the CDR3 is TGTGCCAGCGCACCCCGACAAGTCTACGAGCAGTACTTC. This sequence encodes CASAPRQVYEQYF.

The chain links TRBV29-1 to TRBJ1-2; D may be TRBD1 (5 bases). V lost 1 base, J lost 4 bases, and 13 bases lay in between. This CDR3 spans 14 amino acids. In germline, CDR1 is SQVTM, CDR2 ANQGSEA. In nucleotides, the CDR3 is TGCAGCGTTGAAGGCCCTTGGGGCAGCTATGGCTACACCTTC. It yields the protein CSVEGPWGSYGYTF.

The chain's CDR3 is CASSSGQYYGYTF. CDR3 bases: TGTGCCAGCAGCTCAGGACAGTACTATGGCTACACCTTC. This chain connects TRBV7-8 to TRBJ1-2, with D perhaps TRBD1 (6 bases). This CDR3 has 13 residues. Per the germline V gene, CDR1 is SGHVS and CDR2 is FQNEAQ. V dropped 4 bases and J dropped 3 bases, with 9 bases sitting between them. Full variable domain (outside the CDR3, taken from reference TRBV7-8 and TRBJ1-2): GAGVSQSPRYKVAKRGQDVALRCDPISGHVSLFWYQQALGQGPEFLTYFQNEAQLDKSGLPSDRFFAERPEGSVSTLKIQRTQQEDSAVYLCASSSGQYYGYTFGSGTRLTVV.